This TCR beta chain was observed in a study of cytomegalovirus exposure and HLA in healthy donors. Study context: The early release's HLA-typed donors yielded approximately 82 million unique TCRs. Study-wide findings and caveats: Most subjects' HLA-A and HLA-B alleles were reportedly predicted from TCR beta sequences.

Details on this clone: The antigen remains undetermined.

PCR employed 60 Vbeta and 13 Jbeta primers. Profiled with immunoSEQ multiplex PCR; TCRdb holds only in-frame clones, not every one. This sample has 100,000 to 150,000 clones, with roughly 72% found just once. As for the donors, each was a healthy bone marrow donor. Between the trimmed V and J ends, which lost 6 bases and 2 bases, there was a span of 14 bases. The CDR3 contains 14 residues. The germline gives CDR1 SGHVS, CDR2 FQNEAQ. Source material: PBMCs. The TCR was taken from a male donor in good health and CMV-seronegative. The rearrangement joins TRBV7-8 to TRBJ2-7; a possible D gene is TRBD2 (6 bases). The CDR3 loop reads CASRTGTGAYEQYF. The CDR3 bases are TGTGCCAGCAGGACCGGGACGGGAGCCTACGAGCAGTACTTC.